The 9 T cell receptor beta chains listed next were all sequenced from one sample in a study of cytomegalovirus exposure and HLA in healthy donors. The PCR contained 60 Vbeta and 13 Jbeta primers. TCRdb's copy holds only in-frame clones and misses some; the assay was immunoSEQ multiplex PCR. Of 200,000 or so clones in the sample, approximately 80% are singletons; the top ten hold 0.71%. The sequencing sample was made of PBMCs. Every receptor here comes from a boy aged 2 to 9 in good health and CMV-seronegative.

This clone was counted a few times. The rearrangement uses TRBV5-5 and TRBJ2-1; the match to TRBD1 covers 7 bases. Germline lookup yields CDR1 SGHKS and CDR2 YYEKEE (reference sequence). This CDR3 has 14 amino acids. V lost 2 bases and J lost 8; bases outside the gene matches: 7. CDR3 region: CASSLSQGTDEQFF. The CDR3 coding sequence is TGTGCCAGCAGCTTATCACAGGGGACCGATGAGCAGTTCTTC.

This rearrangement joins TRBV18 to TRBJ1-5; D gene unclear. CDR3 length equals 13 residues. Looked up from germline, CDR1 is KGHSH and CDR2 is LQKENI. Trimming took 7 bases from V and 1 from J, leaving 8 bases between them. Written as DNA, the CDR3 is TGTGCCAGCTGTCGCGAGAGCAATCAGCCCCAGCATTTT. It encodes CASCRESNQPQHF.

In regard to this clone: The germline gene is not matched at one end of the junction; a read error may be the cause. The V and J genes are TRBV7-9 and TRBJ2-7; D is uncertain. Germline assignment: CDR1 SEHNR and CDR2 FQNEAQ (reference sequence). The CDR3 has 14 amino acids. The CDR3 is CSSSLRRDVLEQYF. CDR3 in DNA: TGTTCCAGCAGCTTAAGGAGAGACGTTTTGGAGCAGTACTTC.

The chain's CDR3 is CASSEPGTGGTGELFF. CDR3 DNA: TGTGCCAGCAGTGAACCCGGGACAGGGGGCACCGGGGAGCTGTTTTTT. The chain combines TRBV2 with TRBJ2-2, with 11 bases fitting TRBD1. The trim removed 2 bases at V and 4 bases at J, leaving 3 bases unmatched. In germline, CDR1 is SNHLY, CDR2 FYNNEI. The CDR3 is 16 residues long.

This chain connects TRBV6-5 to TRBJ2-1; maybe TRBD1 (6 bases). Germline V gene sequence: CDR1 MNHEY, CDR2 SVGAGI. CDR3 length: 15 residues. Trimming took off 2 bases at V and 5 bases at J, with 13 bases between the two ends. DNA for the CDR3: TGTGCCAGCAGTTACACCCAGACAGGCGACAATGAGCAGTTCTTC. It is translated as CASSYTQTGDNEQFF.

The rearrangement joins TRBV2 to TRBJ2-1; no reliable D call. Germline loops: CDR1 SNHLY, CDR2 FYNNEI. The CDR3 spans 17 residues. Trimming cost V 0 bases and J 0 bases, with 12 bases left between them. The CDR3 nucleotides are TGTGCCAGCAGTGAAGCTTCTACGGTGAGCTCCTACAATGAGCAGTTCTTC. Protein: CASSEASTVSSYNEQFF. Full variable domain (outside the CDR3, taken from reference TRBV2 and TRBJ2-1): EPEVTQTPSHQVTQMGQEVILRCVPISNHLYFYWYRQILGQKVEFLVSFYNNEISEKSEIFDDQFSVERPDGSNFTLKIRSTKLEDSAMYFCASSEASTVSSYNEQFFGPGTRLTVL.

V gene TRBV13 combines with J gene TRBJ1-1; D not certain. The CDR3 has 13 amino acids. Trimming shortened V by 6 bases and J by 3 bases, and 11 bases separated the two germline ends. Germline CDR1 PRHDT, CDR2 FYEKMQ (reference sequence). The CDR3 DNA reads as TGTGCCAGCAGTCGAGGGTTCGACACTGAAGCTTTCTTT. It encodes CASSRGFDTEAFF.

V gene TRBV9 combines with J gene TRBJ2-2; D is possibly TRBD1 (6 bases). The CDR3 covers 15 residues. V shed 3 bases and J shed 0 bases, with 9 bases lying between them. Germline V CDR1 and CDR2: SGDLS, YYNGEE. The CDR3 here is CASSADSANTGELFF. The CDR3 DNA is TGTGCCAGCAGCGCGGACAGCGCGAACACCGGGGAGCTGTTTTTT.

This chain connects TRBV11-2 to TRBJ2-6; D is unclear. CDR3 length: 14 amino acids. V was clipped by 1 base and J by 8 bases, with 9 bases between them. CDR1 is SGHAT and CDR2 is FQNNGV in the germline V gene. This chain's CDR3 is CASSLAGVSNVLTF. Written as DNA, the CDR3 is TGTGCCAGCAGCTTAGCCGGTGTGTCCAACGTCCTGACTTTC.